The sequence of this TCR beta chain was determined in a study of shared clonotypes between healthy human individuals. The germline CDR1 and CDR2 sequences are MNHNS and SASEGT. The CDR3 length is 15 residues. V was cut by 4 bases and J by 0 bases, with 11 bases left in between. The method was immunoSEQ multiplex PCR; TCRdb's version includes in-frame clones alone and lacks a portion of them. Among millions of clones listed, roughly nine tenths were seen once. Study donors comprised healthy, HIV-negative adults devoid of recent acute infection or vaccination. A word on this clone: What it binds is not known.

The study, taken as a whole, reports: What rarefaction showed was incomplete sorted-subset sequencing despite large depth.

This sequence was found in a man aged 18 to 29 in good health. What was sequenced was naive CD4+ T cells sorted from blood. Subset of the sample: CD45RA+ positively selected. V is TRBV6-1 and J is TRBJ2-3; weak D call: TRBD1 (5 bases). CDR3 coding DNA: TGTGCCAGCAGTGGGGGCATATTTAGCACAGATACGCAGTATTTT. This translates into CASSGGIFSTDTQYF.